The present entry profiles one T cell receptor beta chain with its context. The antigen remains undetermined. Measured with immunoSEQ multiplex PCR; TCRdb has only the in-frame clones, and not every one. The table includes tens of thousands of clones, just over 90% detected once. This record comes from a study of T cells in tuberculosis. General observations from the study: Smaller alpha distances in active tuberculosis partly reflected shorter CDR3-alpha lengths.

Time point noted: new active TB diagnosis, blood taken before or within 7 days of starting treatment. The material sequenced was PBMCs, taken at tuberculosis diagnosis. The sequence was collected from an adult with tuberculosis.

Here the CDR3 DNA reads TGTGCCAGCAGTGTCTTGCCTGGGACTCAACTCACAGATACGCAGTATTTT. This sequence encodes CASSVLPGTQLTDTQYF. The rearrangement links TRBV6-1 to TRBJ2-3, with D possibly TRBD2 on 6 matching bases. Germline CDR1 and CDR2: MNHNS and SASEGT. This CDR3 has 17 residues. Trimming cost V 4 bases and J 2 bases, with 19 bases left between them.